Each of the 29 T cell receptor beta chains below was sequenced from the same sample in a study of blood T cells in healthy people across ages. Then a second PCR, running about 7 to 11 cycles, was carried out with a sample-barcoded 5' primer and a J-beta primer mix. TCRdb passed the 5' RACE reads through MiXCR, listing each CDR3 protein once. The sample gives 920,000 or so distinct CDR3 sequences, 45% of which show up once; 18% is in the top ten. Sequencing was performed on blood. All receptors come from a woman aged 60-70 years in good health.

This clonotype was seen just once. The J gene is TRBJ2-1, the V gene TRBV6-2 or TRBV6-3; 7 nucleotides align to TRBD2. V was clipped by 1 base and J by 1 base; unmatched bases: 7. CDR3 size: 17 residues. CDR1 and CDR2 from the germline V gene are MNHEY and SVGEGT. CDR3: CASSYFNGGGSYNEQFF. CDR3 nucleotides: TGTGCCAGCAGTTACTTTAACGGGGGAGGGTCCTACAATGAGCAGTTCTTC.

The chain joins TRBV20-1 to TRBJ2-3; 7 bases line up with TRBD2. CDR3 size: 15 residues. The V gene end was trimmed by 0 bases and the J gene end by 8 bases; junction bases not matched to a gene: 11. The germline V gene has CDR1 DFQATT and CDR2 SNEGSKA (reference sequence). For the CDR3, the DNA is TGCAGTGCTAGAGAAGGTTGGGGGAGGGCCGTTACGCAGTATTTT. This encodes CSAREGWGRAVTQYF.

As for this clonotype: Germline is not matched at one junction end, which may reflect a read error. The rearrangement uses TRBV20-1 and TRBJ1-2, with D tentatively TRBD1 (5 bases). The CDR3 spans 12 residues. Germline values: CDR1 DFQATT, CDR2 SNEGSKA (reference sequence). The CDR3 here is CSAGAGGYGHTF. CDR3 DNA sequence: TGCAGTGCTGGGGCGGGGGGTTATGGCCACACCTTC.

V gene TRBV6-1 combines with J gene TRBJ2-7; D is uncertain. Looked up from germline, CDR1 is MNHNS and CDR2 is SASEGT. There are 15 residues in the CDR3. Trimming removed 6 bases from V and 0 bases from J, with 15 bases in between. The DNA of the CDR3 is TGTGCCAGCAGACCCTCTGGAGTAGTCTCCTACGAGCAGTACTTC. Residues: CASRPSGVVSYEQYF.

The rearrangement uses TRBV11-2 and TRBJ1-1, with D uncertain. The CDR3 sequence is 14 residues long. Per germline, CDR1 SGHAT and CDR2 FQNNGV. V was pared by 5 bases and J by 1 base, with 11 bases between. The CDR3 region is CASSVVGRNTEAFF. For the CDR3, the DNA is TGTGCCAGCAGCGTAGTAGGCAGGAACACTGAAGCTTTCTTT.

The CDR3 bases are TGTGCCAGCAGTTTCCGGAGGGTCCAAGAGACCCAGTACTTC. It translates to CASSFRRVQETQYF. This chain joins TRBV12-3 or TRBV12-4 and TRBJ2-5, with D tentatively TRBD2 (6 bases). Trimming removed 3 bases from V and 1 base from J, with 9 bases in between. CDR3 length: 14 residues.

This clonotype was observed a handful of times. The V gene is TRBV29-1, the J gene TRBJ1-2; 7 bases fit TRBD1. The CDR3 is 12 residues long. Germline V gene sequence: CDR1 SQVTM, CDR2 ANQGSEA. Trimming cost V 3 bases and J 4 bases; bases outside gene matches: 2. Here the CDR3 reads CSVEGQTYGYTF. The CDR3 DNA follows: TGCAGCGTTGAGGGACAGACCTATGGCTACACCTTC.

This clonotype was picked up a small number of times. V gene TRBV4-2 combines with J gene TRBJ2-7; the match to TRBD1 covers 9 bases. Trimming took 2 bases from V and 0 from J; bases not matched to a gene: 5. CDR3 length equals 16 residues. CDR1 and CDR2 (germline): LGHNA, YNFKEQ. The CDR3 DNA reads as TGTGCCAGCAGCCAACCGGGACAGGGATTCTCCTACGAGCAGTACTTC. It yields the protein CASSQPGQGFSYEQYF.

The J gene is TRBJ2-1, the V gene TRBV5-5; no definite D call. V shed 1 base and J shed 8 bases, with 7 bases lying between them. CDR1 and CDR2 (germline): SGHKS, YYEKEE (reference sequence). The CDR3 consists of 12 residues. This CDR3 is CASSLSYDEQFF. DNA of the CDR3: TGTGCCAGCAGCTTGTCATACGATGAGCAGTTCTTC.

This sequence joins TRBV27 and TRBJ2-7; D remains ambiguous. Germline CDR1 MNHEY, CDR2 SMNVEV (reference sequence). CDR3 length: 14 residues. V lost 2 bases and J lost 1, with 9 bases in between. The chain's CDR3 is CASSLARHSYEQYF. The CDR3 bases are TGTGCCAGCAGTTTAGCACGGCATTCCTACGAGCAGTACTTC.

This clonotype was seen repeatedly, ten times or more. This sequence joins TRBV7-9 and TRBJ1-1; the D gene is possibly TRBD1 (6 bases). The V gene lost 1 base and the J gene lost 1 base, with 7 bases spanning the gap. The CDR3 sequence is 14 residues long. Germline V lookup: CDR1 SEHNR, CDR2 FQNEAQ (reference sequence). CDR3 residues: CASSLEDRNTEAFF. CDR3 bases: TGTGCCAGCAGCTTAGAGGACAGGAACACTGAAGCTTTCTTT.

The chain employs TRBV29-1 and TRBJ2-1, with 7 positions matching TRBD1. Trimming took 3 bases from V and 5 from J; bases not matched to a gene: 13. This CDR3 comprises 16 residues. The germline V gene has CDR1 SQVTM and CDR2 ANQGSEA. In DNA, the CDR3 is TGCAGCGTTGACGGACCTGACAGGGCGATCCACAATGAGCAGTTCTTC. Protein: CSVDGPDRAIHNEQFF.

The genes are TRBV10-3 and TRBJ2-3, with 7 bases fitting TRBD2. The CDR3 has 14 amino acids. Germline loops: CDR1 ENHRY, CDR2 SYGVKD. Trimming removed 7 bases from V and 1 base from J; junction bases left unmatched: 5. The CDR3 sequence is CAIKGGRGTDTQYF. The DNA of the CDR3 is TGTGCCATCAAAGGCGGGAGAGGCACAGATACGCAGTATTTT.

This clonotype was detected only a few times. This chain links TRBV5-1 with TRBJ2-7; D is tentatively TRBD1 or TRBD2 (5 bases each). CDR1 is SGHRS, CDR2 YFSETQ, per germline. The CDR3 length is 18 residues. Trimming left V 5 bases short and J 2 bases short, with 26 bases between. The CDR3 DNA reads TGCGCCAGCAGTAAAGCTACCTGGGACCGAGTCGTCCCCTACGAGCAGTACTTC. Its translation is CASSKATWDRVVPYEQYF.

The CDR3 nucleotides read TGTGCCAGCAGTTTTCGGTACTATGGCTACACCTTC. Translating it yields CASSFRYYGYTF. V gene TRBV12-3 or TRBV12-4 combines with J gene TRBJ1-2; no clear D. The CDR3 totals 12 residues. V gave up 3 bases and J gave up 3 bases, with 5 bases separating them.

There are a few counts of this clonotype. The V and J genes are TRBV19 and TRBJ2-3; TRBD1 matches at 7 bases. CDR3 length: 15 residues. CDR1 is LNHDA, CDR2 SQIVND, per germline (reference sequence). Trimming took 3 bases from V and 1 from J; bases not matched to a gene: 4. The DNA for the CDR3 is TGTGCCAGTAGTATTCAAGGGGGCCGCACAGATACGCAGTATTTT. This encodes CASSIQGGRTDTQYF.

The chain combines TRBV20-1 with TRBJ2-1; 9 bases agree with TRBD1. The CDR3 runs to 14 residues. V lost 0 bases to trimming and J lost 8 bases; unmatched junction nucleotides: 5. Germline V gene sequence: CDR1 DFQATT, CDR2 SNEGSKA (reference sequence). The CDR3 spells CSARDGDRADEQFF. In DNA, the CDR3 is TGCAGTGCTAGAGATGGGGACAGGGCGGATGAGCAGTTCTTC.

This clonotype showed up many times. Relative to the germline gene, one junction end is altered; a read error may explain this. This rearrangement joins TRBV5-1 to TRBJ1-1; D not certain. Germline CDR1 reads SGHRS; CDR2 reads YFSETQ. The CDR3 has 13 residues. The CDR3 protein is CASSLEGNTEAFF. For the CDR3, the DNA is TGTGCCAGCAGCTTAGAGGGGAACACTGAAGCTTTCTTT.

The chain has TRBV4-2 and TRBJ2-5; D remains ambiguous. The CDR3 sequence is 15 residues long. Trimming cost V 0 bases and J 2 bases, with 10 bases left between them. CDR1 and CDR2 (germline): LGHNA, YNFKEQ. The CDR3 nucleotides read TGTGCCAGCAGCCAAGATCACCGGCAGCAAGAGACCCAGTACTTC. Protein sequence: CASSQDHRQQETQYF.

The chain uses TRBV4-2 and TRBJ2-1; TRBD2 agrees at 9 bases. From germline, CDR1 is LGHNA and CDR2 YNFKEQ. The CDR3 consists of 13 residues. J lost 8 bases, V lost 4 bases, and 3 bases had no gene match. This CDR3 reads CASSLSSGDEQFF. CDR3 coding DNA: TGTGCCAGCAGCCTCTCTAGCGGGGATGAGCAGTTCTTC.

This sequence joins TRBV24-1 and TRBJ2-1; 9 bases fit TRBD1. Trimming at V came to 6 bases and at J to 7 bases, leaving 6 bases not matched to a gene. Germline V CDR1 and CDR2: KGHDR, SFDVKD. The CDR3 has 14 residues. The CDR3: CATSTGTGTNEQFF. DNA of the CDR3: TGTGCCACCAGTACCGGGACAGGGACGAATGAGCAGTTCTTC.

The rearrangement links TRBV12-3 or TRBV12-4 to TRBJ2-7, with D tentatively TRBD1 or TRBD2 (5 bases each). V was pared by 6 bases and J by 2 bases, with 23 bases between. The CDR3 extends over 17 amino acids. The CDR3 region has the DNA TGTGCCAGCAGACCCCCCTTGGGGACCGCAGTTCCCTACGAGCAGTACTTC. This gives the protein CASRPPLGTAVPYEQYF.

The rearrangement joins TRBV5-8 to TRBJ2-1; D remains ambiguous. Germline V gene lookup returns CDR1 SGHTS and CDR2 YDEGEE. The ends were cut back, 10 bases at V and 0 bases at J, with 14 bases in the middle. The CDR3 is 14 amino acids. Written as DNA, the CDR3 is TGTGCCGGCCACACCGAGAGCTCCTACAATGAGCAGTTCTTC. It specifies CAGHTESSYNEQFF.

This clonotype was observed a few times. The chain is built from TRBV6-5 and TRBJ2-7; TRBD2 matches 14 bases. CDR1 and CDR2 (germline): MNHEY, SVGAGI. J lost 2 bases, V lost 4 bases, and 13 bases had no gene match. CDR3 length: 19 residues. CDR3 in DNA: TGTGCCAGCAGTTCCGGGACTAGCGGGAGAAAAAGGGATCCCTACGAGCAGTACTTC. It codes for CASSSGTSGRKRDPYEQYF.

The table lists this clonotype with a few counts. The chain recombines TRBV11-2 with TRBJ2-1; 10 nucleotides agree with TRBD2. V trimming: 3 bases; J trimming: 4 bases; junction bases outside the gene matches: 9. The CDR3 is 17 amino acids. Germline V gives CDR1 SGHAT, CDR2 FQNNGV. The CDR3 coding sequence is TGTGCCAGCAGCTTGTTCGGTGGGACTAGCGATTACAATGAGCAGTTCTTC. Amino acids: CASSLFGGTSDYNEQFF.

This chain joins TRBV20-1 and TRBJ1-5, with 7 bases matching TRBD1. The V gene's germline CDR1 is DFQATT and CDR2 SNEGSKA (reference sequence). This CDR3 contains 12 residues. V lost 6 bases, J lost 6 bases, and 5 bases stayed unmatched. The CDR3 DNA sequence: TGCAGTGCCTGGAGGACAGGTCAGCCCCAGCATTTT. Translation: CSAWRTGQPQHF.

Concerning this clonotype itself: Mismatch with germline at one junction end may stem from a read error. The chain carries TRBV5-1 and TRBJ1-2; D gene unclear. Germline V gene sequence: CDR1 SGHRS, CDR2 YFSETQ. This CDR3 has 13 amino acids. In DNA form, the CDR3 reads TGCGCCAGCAGGTTGGGAGTGAACTATGGCTACACCTTC. Its protein is CASRLGVNYGYTF.

This chain connects TRBV10-3 to TRBJ2-5, with 8 positions matching TRBD1. The germline gives CDR1 ENHRY, CDR2 SYGVKD. Trimming at V came to 4 bases and at J to 2 bases, leaving 3 bases not matched to a gene. The CDR3 totals 14 residues. In DNA form, the CDR3 reads TGTGCCATCAGTGGACAGGGGATTCAAGAGACCCAGTACTTC. It is translated as CAISGQGIQETQYF.

This clonotype has a handful of counts. In nucleotides, the CDR3 is TGTGCCAGCAGCCAAGACAGCCCCAATCAGCCCCAGCATTTT. Amino acid sequence: CASSQDSPNQPQHF. The chain has TRBV3-1 and TRBJ1-5; D remains unclear. Germline V CDR1 and CDR2: LGHDT, YNNKEL (reference sequence). V shed 0 bases and J shed 3 bases, with 6 bases lying between them. This CDR3 contains 14 residues.